This T cell receptor beta chain was sequenced during a study of shared clonotypes between healthy human individuals. In the study overall: Aged 18 to 49, the donors were two women and three men.

V shed 5 bases, J shed 4 bases, and the junction held 6 bases outside the gene matches. The CDR3 is made up of 14 amino acids. Looked up from germline, CDR1 is MNHEY and CDR2 is SMNVEV (reference sequence). Every subset had its genomic DNA shared out evenly among several immunoSEQ plates. Unsorted PBMC DNA underwent sequencing on ten immunoSEQ deep assay plates. Method: immunoSEQ multiplex PCR; TCRdb's copy keeps in-frame clones and lacks some. The sample has fewer than 650,000 clones, around 80% seen once. Material: PBMCs. The chain uses TRBV27 and TRBJ1-1; 8 positions match TRBD1. The source of this sequence is a woman aged 40 to 49 in good health. Some clones in this sample may be carry-over from other donors' samples. The CDR3: CASSRRGQGTEAFF. The CDR3 bases are TGTGCCAGCAGTCGCAGGGGGCAGGGCACTGAAGCTTTCTTT.